A single sample is the source of the 13 T cell receptor beta chains below, sequenced in a study of early T cells in non-severe SARS-CoV-2 infection. Via MiXCR, TCRdb re-called the 5' RACE reads, giving one row per CDR3 protein. Here the sample spans 30,000 to 35,000 distinct CDR3 sequences, 3.5% to 5% being singletons. The sequencing input was whole blood. These receptors all come from an adult who was a healthcare worker with PCR-confirmed SARS-CoV-2 infection or an uninfected control (not recorded which).

The sample holds many counts of this clonotype. The chain carries TRBV29-1 and TRBJ2-1; D perhaps matches TRBD1 (6 bases). The CDR3 runs 11 residues. Trimming took 7 bases from V and 5 from J, leaving 9 bases between them. CDR1 and CDR2 (germline): SQVTM, ANQGSEA. The chain's CDR3 is CSGTVNNEQFF. The CDR3 DNA reads TGCAGCGGGACAGTCAACAATGAGCAGTTCTTC.

This chain uses TRBV4-1 with TRBJ2-4; D gene uncertain. Looked up from germline, CDR1 is MGHRA and CDR2 is YSYEKL. The CDR3 consists of 15 residues. V was shortened by 0 bases and J by 16 bases, with 22 bases between the two germline ends. The CDR3 region is CASSQDPGQNRVKYF. CDR3 DNA: TGCGCCAGCAGCCAAGATCCTGGTCAAAACCGGGTCAAATACTTC.

V gene TRBV12-3 or TRBV12-4 combines with J gene TRBJ1-6, with D unresolved. The CDR3 loop spans 14 amino acids. The V gene lost 7 bases and the J gene lost 8 bases, with 15 bases spanning the gap. This CDR3 is CASNLRGPDSPLHF. The CDR3 coding sequence is TGTGCCAGCAACCTTAGAGGGCCGGATTCACCCCTCCACTTT.

In this sample, this clonotype turned up many times. The chain uses TRBV7-9 and TRBJ2-2; D remains ambiguous. This CDR3 comprises 14 residues. Trimming left V 5 bases short and J 5 bases short, with 12 bases between. Germline V lookup: CDR1 SEHNR, CDR2 FQNEAQ (reference sequence). CDR3 nucleotide sequence: TGTGCCAGCAGCCTCACGGGCGATACCGGGGAGCTGTTTTTT. This encodes CASSLTGDTGELFF.

This clonotype has ten or more counts. The V and J genes are TRBV5-6 and TRBJ1-3; D is ambiguous. V gave up 3 bases and J gave up 0 bases, with 10 bases separating them. This CDR3 is built from 15 residues. CDR1 and CDR2 from the germline V gene are SGHDT and YYEEEE. Here the CDR3 DNA reads TGTGCCAGCAGCTCCCCCGGCTTCTCTGGAAACACCATATATTTT. It yields the protein CASSSPGFSGNTIYF.

This clonotype is classed as medium-sized. This rearrangement joins TRBV18 to TRBJ1-5; 8 bases are shared with TRBD1. This CDR3 comprises 16 residues. The V gene end was trimmed by 0 bases and the J gene end by 3 bases; junction bases not matched to a gene: 4. CDR1 is KGHSH and CDR2 is LQKENI in the germline V gene. The CDR3 DNA reads as TGTGCCAGCTCACCACCCCCAGGGGGCATCAATCAGCCCCAGCATTTT. Translating it yields CASSPPPGGINQPQHF. The variable domain in full, completed from reference TRBV18 and TRBJ1-5, reads NAGVMQNPRHLVRRRGQEARLRCSPMKGHSHVYWYRQLPEEGLKFMVYLQKENIIDESGMPKERFSAEFPKEGPSILRIQQVVRGDSAAYFCASSPPPGGINQPQHFGDGTRLSIL.

This clonotype was found many times. The V and J genes are TRBV7-8 and TRBJ2-1; 10 bases match TRBD1. This CDR3 spans 16 amino acids. Germline CDR1 SGHVS, CDR2 FQNEAQ. V lost 2 bases to trimming and J lost 4 bases; unmatched junction nucleotides: 5. CDR3 sequence reads: CASSLSGTGAYNEQFF. CDR3 DNA sequence: TGTGCCAGCAGCTTATCCGGGACAGGGGCTTACAATGAGCAGTTCTTC.

Ten or more counts support this clonotype. V is TRBV18 and J is TRBJ2-1; 7 bases align to TRBD2. Germline V gives CDR1 KGHSH, CDR2 LQKENI. The CDR3 has 12 residues. Losses at the gene ends were 3 bases for V and 10 bases for J; bases not matched to a gene: 3. The CDR3 protein is CASSPGLGEQFF. CDR3 bases: TGTGCCAGCTCACCTGGACTAGGAGAGCAGTTCTTC.

This clonotype was recorded at least ten times. The V call is TRBV10-3, the J call TRBJ2-2; TRBD2 agrees at 9 bases. The CDR3 is 17 amino acids. In germline, CDR1 is ENHRY, CDR2 SYGVKD. V shed 0 bases and J 4 bases; nucleotides not matched to a gene: 6. CDR3 region: CAISESRAGGVTGELFF. In nucleotides, the CDR3 is TGTGCCATCAGTGAGTCTAGAGCGGGAGGCGTCACCGGGGAGCTGTTTTTT.

At least ten counts were recorded for this clonotype. This chain connects TRBV7-8 to TRBJ2-7, with a tentative D call TRBD2 (7 bases). This CDR3 contains 15 residues. V lost 5 bases and J lost 7, with 21 bases in between. Germline-derived CDR1 and CDR2 are SGHVS and FQNEAQ. This CDR3 reads CASSPHLGEGEEQYF. The CDR3 DNA reads as TGTGCCAGCAGCCCCCACCTTGGGGAGGGGGAGGAGCAGTACTTC. Drawing the rest from reference TRBV7-8 and TRBJ2-7, the complete variable domain is GAGVSQSPRYKVAKRGQDVALRCDPISGHVSLFWYQQALGQGPEFLTYFQNEAQLDKSGLPSDRFFAERPEGSVSTLKIQRTQQEDSAVYLCASSPHLGEGEEQYFGPGTRLTVT.

This clonotype was counted many times. V usage is TRBV21-1 and J usage is TRBJ2-2. TRBV21-1 is described as a pseudogene. The CDR3 has 12 amino acids. The CDR3 bases are TGTGCCAGCAGCAAGAGCACCGGGGAGCTGTTTTTT. This encodes CASSKSTGELFF.

This clonotype was picked up many times. The rearrangement links TRBV19 to TRBJ2-7; 9 positions match TRBD1. Germline CDR1 LNHDA, CDR2 SQIVND (reference sequence). This CDR3 has 13 residues. V dropped 6 bases and J dropped 5; count of bases not matched to a gene: 5. The CDR3: CASRPGQGHEQYF. The CDR3 DNA follows: TGTGCCAGTAGGCCGGGACAGGGTCACGAGCAGTACTTC.

This clonotype came up many times. This sequence joins TRBV19 and TRBJ1-5; D is unclear. V gave up 5 bases and J gave up 9 bases, with 17 bases separating them. This CDR3 is built from 14 residues. The V gene's germline CDR1 is LNHDA and CDR2 SQIVND (reference sequence). This chain's CDR3 is CASSLGIQLLPQHF. For the CDR3, the DNA is TGTGCCAGTAGTCTGGGGATCCAACTTCTGCCCCAGCATTTT.